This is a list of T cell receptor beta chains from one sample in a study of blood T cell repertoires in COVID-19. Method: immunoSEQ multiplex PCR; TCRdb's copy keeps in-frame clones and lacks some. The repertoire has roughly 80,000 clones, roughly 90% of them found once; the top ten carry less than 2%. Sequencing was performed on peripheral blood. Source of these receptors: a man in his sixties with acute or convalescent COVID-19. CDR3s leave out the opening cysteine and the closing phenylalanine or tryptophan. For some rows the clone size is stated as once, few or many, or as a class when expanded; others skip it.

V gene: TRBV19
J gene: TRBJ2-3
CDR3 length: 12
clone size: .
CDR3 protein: ASSTSGQPDTQY

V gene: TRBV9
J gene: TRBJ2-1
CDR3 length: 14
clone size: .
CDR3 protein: ASSAGGGLVGNEQF

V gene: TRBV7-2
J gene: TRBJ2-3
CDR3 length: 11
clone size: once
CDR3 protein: ASRDSNTDTQY

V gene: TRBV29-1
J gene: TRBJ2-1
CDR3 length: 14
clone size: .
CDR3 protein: SVIGGTSGRVNEQF

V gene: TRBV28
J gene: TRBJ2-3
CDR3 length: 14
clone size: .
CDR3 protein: ASSSISTESTDTQY

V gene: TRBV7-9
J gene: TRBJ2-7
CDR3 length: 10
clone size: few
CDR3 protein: ASSLEAREAY

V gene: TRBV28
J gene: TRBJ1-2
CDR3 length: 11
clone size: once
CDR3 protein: ASSFKQLYGYT

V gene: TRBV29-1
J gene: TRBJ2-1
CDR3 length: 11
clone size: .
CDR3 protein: SVGLAGYNEQF

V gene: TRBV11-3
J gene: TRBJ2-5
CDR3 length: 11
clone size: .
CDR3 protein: ASSLDRGETQY

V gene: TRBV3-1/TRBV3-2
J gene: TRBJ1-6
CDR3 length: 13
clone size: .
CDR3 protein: ASSSVRDRNSPLH

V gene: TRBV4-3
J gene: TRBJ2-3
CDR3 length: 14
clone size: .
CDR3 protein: ASSQERTGGTDTQY

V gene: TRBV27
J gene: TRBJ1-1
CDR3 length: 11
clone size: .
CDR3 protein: ASRLTGNTEAF

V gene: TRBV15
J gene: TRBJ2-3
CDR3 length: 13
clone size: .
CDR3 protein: ATSRAQGAADTQY

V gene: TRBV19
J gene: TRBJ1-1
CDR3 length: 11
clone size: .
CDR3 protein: ASSLREGSIAF

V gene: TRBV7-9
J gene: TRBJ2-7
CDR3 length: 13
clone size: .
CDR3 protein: ASSLDSLDPYEQY

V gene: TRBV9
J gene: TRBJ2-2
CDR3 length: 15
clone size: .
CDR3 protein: ASSAEPGQANTGELF

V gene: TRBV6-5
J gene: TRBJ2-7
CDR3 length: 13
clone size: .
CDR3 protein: ASSYRTSGRYEQY

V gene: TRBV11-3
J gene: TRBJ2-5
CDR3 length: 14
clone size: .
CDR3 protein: ASSPDRGWRQETQY

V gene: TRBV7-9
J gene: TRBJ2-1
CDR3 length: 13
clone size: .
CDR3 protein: ASSLGQGAYNEQF

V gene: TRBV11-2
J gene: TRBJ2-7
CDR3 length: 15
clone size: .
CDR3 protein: ASSLPSPGELSYEQY

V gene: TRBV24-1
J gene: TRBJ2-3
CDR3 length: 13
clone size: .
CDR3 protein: ATSDSGVGTDTQY

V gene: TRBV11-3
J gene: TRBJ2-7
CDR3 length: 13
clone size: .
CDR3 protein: ASSLEGQLLYEQY

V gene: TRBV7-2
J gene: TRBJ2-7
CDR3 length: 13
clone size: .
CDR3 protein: ASSVLAGGPNEQY

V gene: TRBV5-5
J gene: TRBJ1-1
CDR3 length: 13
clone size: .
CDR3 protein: ASSLTGSMNTEAF

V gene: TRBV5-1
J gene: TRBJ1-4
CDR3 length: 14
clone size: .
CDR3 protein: ASSLQGPSTNEKLF

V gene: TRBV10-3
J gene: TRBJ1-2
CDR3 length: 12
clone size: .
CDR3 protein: ATTPDTTHYGYT

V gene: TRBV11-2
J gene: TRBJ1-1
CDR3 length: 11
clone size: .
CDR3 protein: ASSLDPQGLAF

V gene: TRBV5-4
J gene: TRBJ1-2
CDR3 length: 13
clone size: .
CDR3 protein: ASSSHGTGTYGYT

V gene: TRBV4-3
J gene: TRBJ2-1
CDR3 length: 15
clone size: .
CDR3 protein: ASSRDPGLAGEREQF

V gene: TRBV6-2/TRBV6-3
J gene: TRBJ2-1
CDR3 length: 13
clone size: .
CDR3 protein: ASSLANPGLNEQF

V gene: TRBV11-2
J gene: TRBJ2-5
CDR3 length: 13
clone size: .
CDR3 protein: ASSLVGHPQETQY

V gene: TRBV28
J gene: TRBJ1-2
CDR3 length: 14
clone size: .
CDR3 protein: ASSLYPTGPPDGYT

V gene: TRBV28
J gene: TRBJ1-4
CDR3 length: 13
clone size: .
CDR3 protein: ASTPTTAPPEKLF